This T cell receptor beta chain stems from a study of CD8 T cells in ankylosing spondylitis. This clonotype was picked up a small number of times. Using its own MiXCR run on the 5' RACE reads, TCRdb lists one record per CDR3 protein. This table has around 250,000 distinct CDR3 sequences, over 15% appearing once. Material for sequencing was blood, either unsorted or a sorted T cell fraction (not recorded which). The TCR originated in a male donor with ankylosing spondylitis or in good health (not recorded which).

In DNA form, the CDR3 reads TGTGCCACCAGTGTTTCCTGGCAAGAGACCCAGTACTTC. It translates to CATSVSWQETQYF. V is TRBV24-1 and J is TRBJ2-5, with D unclear. Deletions cut 5 bases from V and 2 bases from J, with 8 bases between. The CDR3 length is 13 residues. The germline V gene encodes CDR1 KGHDR and CDR2 SFDVKD.